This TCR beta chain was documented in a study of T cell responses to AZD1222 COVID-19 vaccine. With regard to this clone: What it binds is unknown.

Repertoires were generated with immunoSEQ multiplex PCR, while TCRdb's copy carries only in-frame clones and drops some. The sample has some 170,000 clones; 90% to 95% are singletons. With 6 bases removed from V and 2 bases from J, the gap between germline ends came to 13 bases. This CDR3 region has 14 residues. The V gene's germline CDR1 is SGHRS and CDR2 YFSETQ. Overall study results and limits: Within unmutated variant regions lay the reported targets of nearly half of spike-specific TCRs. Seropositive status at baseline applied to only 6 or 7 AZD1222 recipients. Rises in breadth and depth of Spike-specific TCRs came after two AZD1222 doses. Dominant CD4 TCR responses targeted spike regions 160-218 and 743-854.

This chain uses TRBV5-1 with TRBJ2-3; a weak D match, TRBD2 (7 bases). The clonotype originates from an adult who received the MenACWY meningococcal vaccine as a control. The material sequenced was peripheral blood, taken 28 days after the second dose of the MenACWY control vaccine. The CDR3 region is CASKAGAYTDTQYF. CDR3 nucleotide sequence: TGCGCCAGCAAGGCGGGGGCCTACACAGATACGCAGTATTTT.